The rows below give T cell receptor beta chains drawn from one sample of a study of blood T cell repertoires in COVID-19. Repertoires were generated with immunoSEQ multiplex PCR, while TCRdb's copy carries only in-frame clones and drops some. The data show approximately 88,000 clones, more than 70% seen once. Sequencing used peripheral blood. These receptor sequences come from a woman between 70 and 85 years old with acute or convalescent COVID-19. CDR3s include the opening cysteine and the closing phenylalanine or tryptophan. A D gene is named only where the DNA matches it firmly. Not every row has a clone size; where given, it reads once, few, many or a size class.

CASSYYSGTSSGELFF | TGTGCCAGCAGTTACTATTCCGGGACTAGCTCCGGGGAGCTGTTTTTT | - | TRBJ2-2 | TRBV6-5 | TRBD2
CASDSRGGMDTQYF | TGTGCCAGCGACTCGCGGGGGGGCATGGATACGCAGTATTTT | - | TRBJ2-3 | TRBV6-5 | TRBD2
CASSQERAEDEQFF | TGCGCCAGCAGCCAAGAACGTGCGGAGGATGAGCAGTTCTTC | - | TRBJ2-1 | TRBV4-3 | -
CASSQVHRGAEAFF | TGTGCCAGCAGCCAAGTCCACCGGGGAGCTGAAGCTTTCTTT | - | TRBJ1-1 | TRBV14 | -
CASSKTPGTFTEAFF | TGTGCCAGCAGCAAAACCCCAGGGACATTCACTGAAGCTTTCTTT | - | TRBJ1-1 | TRBV21-1 | -
CASSWRQEAFF | TGTGCCAGCAGCTGGCGACAGGAAGCTTTCTTT | - | TRBJ1-1 | TRBV7-9 | -
CASIGAGGTWEQFF | TGTGCCAGCATTGGAGCGGGGGGAACCTGGGAGCAGTTCTTC | - | TRBJ2-1 | TRBV7-2 | TRBD2
CASSPNGRRGQGGSRAFF | TGTGCCAGTAGCCCAAATGGGCGGAGGGGACAGGGGGGGAGCAGGGCTTTCTTT | few | TRBJ1-1 | TRBV19 | TRBD1
CASATGTALYQETQYF | TGTGCCAGCGCGACCGGGACAGCCCTCTACCAAGAGACCCAGTACTTC | - | TRBJ2-5 | TRBV5-4 | TRBD1
CSVDREETQYF | TGCAGTGTCGACAGGGAAGAGACCCAGTACTTC | - | TRBJ2-5 | TRBV20-1 | TRBD1
CASSSRPTGAGYTF | TGTGCCAGCAGTTCCCGACCCACAGGGGCGGGCTACACCTTC | - | TRBJ1-2 | TRBV28 | TRBD1
CASSWNSGGYTF | TGCGCCAGCAGCTGGAACAGTGGTGGCTACACCTTC | - | TRBJ1-2 | TRBV5-1 | -
CATKDSFNEKLFF | TGTGCCACCAAGGACAGTTTTAATGAAAAACTGTTTTTT | few | TRBJ1-4 | TRBV19 | -
CASSRAGADTQYF | TGCGCCAGCAGCCGCGCAGGGGCGGATACGCAGTATTTT | once | TRBJ2-3 | TRBV4-1 | -
CASSIRQGAVDTQYF | TGTGCCAGTAGTATACGGCAGGGGGCGGTGGATACGCAGTATTTT | - | TRBJ2-3 | TRBV19 | TRBD1
CASIGDRRQPQHF | TGTGCCAGTATCGGGGACAGAAGACAGCCCCAGCATTTT | few | TRBJ1-5 | TRBV28 | TRBD1
CATSDLGRADTQYF | TGTGCCACCAGTGACCTCGGGAGGGCAGATACGCAGTATTTT | - | TRBJ2-3 | TRBV24-1 | TRBD2
CASSQLGGGYTDTQYF | TGTGCCAGCAGCCAACTCGGGGGGGGGTACACAGATACGCAGTATTTT | - | TRBJ2-3 | TRBV3-1/TRBV3-2 | TRBD2
CASTTGGPFGETQYF | TGTGCCAGCACTACGGGAGGGCCGTTCGGGGAGACCCAGTACTTC | few | TRBJ2-5 | TRBV5-4 | TRBD2
CATGLARGRSTEAFF | TGTGCCACCGGCCTTGCACGAGGTAGGTCCACTGAAGCTTTCTTT | - | TRBJ1-1 | TRBV28 | -
CASRRQGYGYTF | TGTGCCAGCAGACGACAGGGTTATGGCTACACCTTC | - | TRBJ1-2 | TRBV6-5 | TRBD1
CASSIGRDRGNYGYTF | TGTGCCAGTAGTATAGGTCGAGATAGGGGAAACTATGGCTACACCTTC | - | TRBJ1-2 | TRBV19 | -
CAWHRGVEQFF | TGTGCCTGGCACCGGGGGGTTGAGCAGTTCTTC | - | TRBJ2-1 | TRBV30 | TRBD2
CASSLFGTDTQYF | TGTGCCAGCAGTTTATTCGGGACAGATACGCAGTATTTT | - | TRBJ2-3 | TRBV28 | -
CASSRGVENNQETQYF | TGCGCCAGCAGCCGAGGAGTAGAGAACAATCAAGAGACCCAGTACTTC | - | TRBJ2-5 | TRBV4-1 | -
CASSFPLGGSSYNEQFF | TGTGCCAGCAGCTTCCCACTAGGCGGAAGCTCCTACAATGAGCAGTTCTTC | - | TRBJ2-1 | TRBV7-6 | -
CASSPYSQTASYNEQFF | TGTGCCAGCAGCCCCTATTCTCAGACAGCCAGCTACAATGAGCAGTTCTTC | - | TRBJ2-1 | TRBV28 | -
CASRRVSTDTQYF | TGTGCCAGCAGACGAGTGAGCACAGATACGCAGTATTTT | - | TRBJ2-3 | TRBV2 | -
CASSKGGVNTEAFF | TGTGCCAGCTCAAAAGGGGGGGTGAACACTGAAGCTTTCTTT | - | TRBJ1-1 | TRBV18 | -
CATSDPGAGQETQYF | TGTGCCACCAGTGATCCAGGAGCGGGGCAAGAGACCCAGTACTTC | - | TRBJ2-5 | TRBV24-1 | TRBD2
CASRQDGSKETQYF | TGTGCCAGCAGACAGGACGGGTCTAAAGAGACCCAGTACTTC | - | TRBJ2-5 | TRBV6-5 | -
CATEQGAAYNEQFF | TGTGCCACCGAACAGGGGGCAGCCTACAATGAGCAGTTCTTC | - | TRBJ2-1 | TRBV28 | TRBD1
CASREGGTGNQPQHF | TGTGCCAGCAGGGAAGGAGGAACTGGCAATCAGCCCCAGCATTTT | many | TRBJ1-5 | TRBV6-6 | -
CATSRKTGVGNQPQHF | TGTGCCACCAGCAGAAAGACAGGGGTTGGCAATCAGCCCCAGCATTTT | - | TRBJ1-5 | TRBV15 | TRBD1
CASSWGAYGYTF | TGTGCCAGCAGTTGGGGCGCATATGGCTACACCTTC | - | TRBJ1-2 | TRBV6-5 | -
CASSEGESSNTEAFF | TGTGCCAGCAGTGAAGGGGAGTCGAGTAACACTGAAGCTTTCTTT | - | TRBJ1-1 | TRBV2 | -
CASSPRGYTEAFF | TGTGCCAGCAGCCCGAGGGGGTACACTGAAGCTTTCTTT | - | TRBJ1-1 | TRBV6-5 | -
CASSPNRKAATDTQYF | TGTGCCAGCTCACCAAACAGGAAAGCAGCCACAGATACGCAGTATTTT | - | TRBJ2-3 | TRBV18 | -
CASSLMGKGGGNTIYF | TGCGCCAGCAGCTTGATGGGGAAAGGGGGAGGAAACACCATATATTTT | - | TRBJ1-3 | TRBV5-1 | -
CASSYSLTGITGELFF | TGTGCCAGCAGTTACTCTCTGACAGGGATCACCGGGGAGCTGTTTTTT | - | TRBJ2-2 | TRBV6-2/TRBV6-3 | TRBD1
CATSGTYQETQYF | TGTGCCACCAGCGGGACATACCAAGAGACCCAGTACTTC | - | TRBJ2-5 | TRBV24-1 | -
CASSLDSFTDTQYF | TGTGCCAGCAGTTTGGACAGCTTCACAGATACGCAGTATTTT | - | TRBJ2-3 | TRBV27 | -
CASTAGQGSQPQHF | TGTGCCAGCACCGCGGGACAGGGAAGTCAGCCCCAGCATTTT | few | TRBJ1-5 | TRBV6-5 | TRBD1
CASSRQGSYNEQFF | TGTGCCAGCAGTAGACAGGGCTCCTACAATGAGCAGTTCTTC | - | TRBJ2-1 | TRBV2 | TRBD1
CASSFVRGLQETQYF | TGTGCCAGCAGCTTTGTCAGGGGACTACAAGAGACCCAGTACTTC | - | TRBJ2-5 | TRBV13 | -
CATSRDRGQGAKGYTF | TGTGCCACCAGCAGAGATCGTGGACAGGGGGCAAAGGGCTACACCTTC | once | TRBJ1-2 | TRBV15 | TRBD1
CASSLARGSSNEKLFF | TGTGCCAGCAGCTTAGCGAGGGGGTCATCTAATGAAAAACTGTTTTTT | - | TRBJ1-4 | TRBV7-9 | -
CSVEGLAGVHEQFF | TGCAGCGTTGAAGGCCTAGCGGGAGTCCATGAGCAGTTCTTC | - | TRBJ2-1 | TRBV29-1 | TRBD2
CATSWRLAGYNEQFF | TGTGCCACCAGCTGGCGGCTAGCGGGTTACAATGAGCAGTTCTTC | - | TRBJ2-1 | TRBV15 | TRBD2